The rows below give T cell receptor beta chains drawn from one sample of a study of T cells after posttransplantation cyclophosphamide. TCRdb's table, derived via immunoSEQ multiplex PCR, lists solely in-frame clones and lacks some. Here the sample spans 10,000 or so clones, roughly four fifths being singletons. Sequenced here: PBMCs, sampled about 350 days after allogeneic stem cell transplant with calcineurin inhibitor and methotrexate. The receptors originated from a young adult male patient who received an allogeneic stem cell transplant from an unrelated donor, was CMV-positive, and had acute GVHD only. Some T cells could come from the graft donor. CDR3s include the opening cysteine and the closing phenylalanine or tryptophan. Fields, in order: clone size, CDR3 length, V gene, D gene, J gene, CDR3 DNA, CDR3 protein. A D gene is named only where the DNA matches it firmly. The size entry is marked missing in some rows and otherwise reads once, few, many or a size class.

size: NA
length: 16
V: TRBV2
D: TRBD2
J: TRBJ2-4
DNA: TGTGCCAGCAGTGTTTTGCGGGAGGACGCCAAAAACATTCAGTACTTC
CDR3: CASSVLREDAKNIQYF

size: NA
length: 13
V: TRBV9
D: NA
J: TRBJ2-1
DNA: TGTGCCAGCAGCCCCCGTGAGGCCGGTGAGCAGTTCTTC
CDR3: CASSPREAGEQFF

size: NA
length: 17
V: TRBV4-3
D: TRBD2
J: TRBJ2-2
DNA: TGCGCCAGCAGCTCCCCTAGCGGGGGCAAGCTCACCGGGGAGCTGTTTTTT
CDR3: CASSSPSGGKLTGELFF

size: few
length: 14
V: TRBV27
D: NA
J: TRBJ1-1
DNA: TGTGCCAGCAGTTTATCTTGGCTGAACACTGAAGCTTTCTTT
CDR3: CASSLSWLNTEAFF

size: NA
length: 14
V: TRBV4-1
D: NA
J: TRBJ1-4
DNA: TGCGCCAGCAGTCAACGGGTATCCAATGAAAAACTGTTTTTT
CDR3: CASSQRVSNEKLFF

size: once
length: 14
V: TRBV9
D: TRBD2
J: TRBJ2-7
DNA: TGTGCCAGCAGCGTATGGGACGGGGGGAGCGAGCAGTACTTC
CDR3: CASSVWDGGSEQYF

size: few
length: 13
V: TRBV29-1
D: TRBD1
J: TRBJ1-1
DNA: TGCAGCGTGATGGGACAGACCAACACTGAAGCTTTCTTT
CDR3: CSVMGQTNTEAFF

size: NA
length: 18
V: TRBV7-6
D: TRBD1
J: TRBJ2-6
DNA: TGTGCCAGCAGCTCCGAGACAGGGGTAGTTTCTGGGGCCAACGTCCTGACTTTC
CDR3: CASSSETGVVSGANVLTF

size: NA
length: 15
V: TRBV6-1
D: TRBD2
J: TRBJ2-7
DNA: TGTGCCAGCAGTGAATCTAGCGGTCTTACCTACGAGCAGTACTTC
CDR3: CASSESSGLTYEQYF

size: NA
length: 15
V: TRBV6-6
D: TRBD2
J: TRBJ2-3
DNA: TGTGCCAGTAGAATAAGCGGGGGGCTCGCGGATACGCAGTATTTT
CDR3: CASRISGGLADTQYF

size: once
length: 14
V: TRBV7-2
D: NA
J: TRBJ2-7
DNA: TGTGCCAGCAGCTTATCGGGACTTACCTACGAGCAGTACTTC
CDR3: CASSLSGLTYEQYF

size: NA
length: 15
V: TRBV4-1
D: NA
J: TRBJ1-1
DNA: TGCGCCAGCAGCCAAGGGGGGGGGCTGATTACTGAAGCTTTCTTT
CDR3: CASSQGGGLITEAFF